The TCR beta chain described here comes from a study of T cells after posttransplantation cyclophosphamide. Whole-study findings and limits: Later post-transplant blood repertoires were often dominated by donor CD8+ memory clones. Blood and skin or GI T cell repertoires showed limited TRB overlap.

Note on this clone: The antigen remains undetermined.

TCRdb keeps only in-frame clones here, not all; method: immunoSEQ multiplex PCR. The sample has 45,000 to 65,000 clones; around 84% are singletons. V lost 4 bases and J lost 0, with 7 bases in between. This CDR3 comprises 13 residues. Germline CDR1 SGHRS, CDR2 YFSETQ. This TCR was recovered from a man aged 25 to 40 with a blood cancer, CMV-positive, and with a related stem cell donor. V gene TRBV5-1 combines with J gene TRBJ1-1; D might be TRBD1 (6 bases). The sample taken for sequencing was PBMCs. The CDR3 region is CASSRTVNTEAFF. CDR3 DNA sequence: TGCGCCAGCAGCCGGACAGTGAACACTGAAGCTTTCTTT. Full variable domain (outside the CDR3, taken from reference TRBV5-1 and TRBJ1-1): KAGVTQTPRYLIKTRGQQVTLSCSPISGHRSVSWYQQTPGQGLQFLFEYFSETQRNKGNFPGRFSGRQFSNSRSEMNVSTLELGDSALYLCASSRTVNTEAFFGQGTRLTVV.